What follows are 23 T cell receptor beta chains derived from one specimen sequenced in a study of blood T cell repertoires in COVID-19. The protocol was immunoSEQ multiplex PCR, while the TCRdb copy is restricted to in-frame clones and leaves out a portion. The sample includes under 200,000 clones, about nine tenths of them seen just once. The material sequenced was peripheral blood. The receptors here all came from a woman aged 60-75 years who had recovered from COVID-19.

V is TRBV5-4 and J is TRBJ1-2; 9 nucleotides agree with TRBD1. This CDR3 is 15 amino acids long. In germline, CDR1 is SGHNT, CDR2 YYREEE (reference sequence). The V gene end was trimmed by 3 bases and the J gene end by 2 bases; junction bases not matched to a gene: 5. The DNA for the CDR3 is TGTGCCAGCAGCTCCGGGACAGGGCAAAACTATGGCTACACCTTC. It yields the protein CASSSGTGQNYGYTF.

The chain links TRBV5-5 to TRBJ1-6; TRBD1 aligns across 8 bases. This CDR3 comprises 16 residues. V shed 2 bases and J 0 bases; nucleotides not matched to a gene: 1. Germline values: CDR1 SGHKS, CDR2 YYEKEE (reference sequence). The DNA of the CDR3 is TGTGCCAGCAGCTTAACAGGGGGCTCCTATAATTCACCCCTCCACTTT. This gives the protein CASSLTGGSYNSPLHF. Full variable domain (missing parts from reference TRBV5-5 and TRBJ1-6): DAGVTQSPTHLIKTRGQQVTLRCSPISGHKSVSWYQQVLGQGPQFIFQYYEKEERGRGNFPDRFSARQFPNYSSELNVNALLLGDSALYLCASSLTGGSYNSPLHFGNGTRLTVT.

The CDR3 loop reads CASSLDRITYGYTF. The CDR3 DNA is TGTGCCAGCAGCTTGGACAGGATCACCTATGGCTACACCTTC. V is TRBV5-4 and J is TRBJ1-2, with D tentatively TRBD1 (5 bases). The V gene's germline CDR1 is SGHNT and CDR2 YYREEE (reference sequence). V was pared by 0 bases and J by 4 bases, with 10 bases between. The CDR3 is 14 amino acids.

The chain has TRBV28 and TRBJ2-7, with D possibly matching TRBD2 (7 bases). V gave up 6 bases and J gave up 3 bases, with 15 bases separating them. The CDR3 totals 14 residues. Germline CDR1 MDHEN, CDR2 SYDVKM. The CDR3, as DNA: TGTGCCAGCAGCCCGAGGGGGGGCATCTACGAGCAGTACTTC. Amino acids: CASSPRGGIYEQYF.

In this sample, this clone turned up a few times. The chain is built from TRBV19 and TRBJ1-6; 7 bases line up with TRBD1. The V and J ends lost 6 bases and 6 bases, in that order; junction bases with no gene match: 14. This CDR3 has 17 residues. Germline V CDR1 and CDR2: LNHDA, SQIVND (reference sequence). CDR3 bases: TGTGCCAGTAGAGGGACACACCGGACAGGACTTAATTCACCCCTCCACTTT. It encodes CASRGTHRTGLNSPLHF.

CDR3 loop: CASSRTGAEQPQHF. Written as DNA, the CDR3 is TGTGCCAGCAGTCGGACAGGGGCGGAACAGCCCCAGCATTTT. This sequence joins TRBV7-9 and TRBJ1-5, with TRBD1 matching 9 bases. The length of the CDR3 is 14 residues. Trimming removed 6 bases from V and 7 bases from J; junction bases left unmatched: 7. CDR1 and CDR2 (germline): SEHNR, FQNEAQ (reference sequence).

The J gene is TRBJ1-3, the V gene TRBV7-2; possible D gene TRBD1, 5 bases. This CDR3 region has 13 residues. Trimming took off 6 bases at V and 3 bases at J, with 9 bases between the two ends. The germline CDR1 and CDR2 sequences are SGHTA and FQGNSA. CDR3 in DNA: TGTGCCAGCAGGTTTACAGGTGGAAACACCATATATTTT. Its protein is CASRFTGGNTIYF. Full variable domain (outside the CDR3, taken from reference TRBV7-2 and TRBJ1-3): GAGVSQSPSNKVTEKGKDVELRCDPISGHTALYWYRQSLGQGLEFLIYFQGNSAPDKSGLPSDRFSAERTGGSVSTLTIQRTQQEDSAVYLCASRFTGGNTIYFGEGSWLTVV.

The V call is TRBV28, the J call TRBJ2-7; 10 bases are a match to TRBD1. This CDR3 region has 15 residues. Germline CDR1 reads MDHEN; CDR2 reads SYDVKM. V lost 8 bases to trimming and J lost 4 bases; unmatched junction nucleotides: 11. CDR3 in DNA: TGTGCCAGCTCGGATCCGGGACAGGGGATTTACGAGCAGTACTTC. Translation: CASSDPGQGIYEQYF. The complete variable domain, with remaining parts taken from reference TRBV28 and TRBJ2-7, reads DVKVTQSSRYLVKRTGEKVFLECVQDMDHENMFWYRQDPGLGLRLIYFSYDVKMKEKGDIPEGYSVSREKKERFSLILESASTNQTSMYLCASSDPGQGIYEQYFGPGTRLTVT.

The CDR3 bases are TGTGCCAGCAGCTTAACGACTAGCGCAGATACGCAGTATTTT. Translated, it gives CASSLTTSADTQYF. The V and J genes are TRBV7-3 and TRBJ2-3, with 8 bases aligning to TRBD2. This CDR3 has 14 amino acids. The ends lost 0 bases at V and 4 bases at J; junction bases unmatched: 0. Looked up from germline, CDR1 is SGHTA and CDR2 is FQGTGA. The full variable domain, in which reference TRBV7-3 and TRBJ2-3 provide the parts outside the CDR3, is GAGVSQTPSNKVTEKGKYVELRCDPISGHTALYWYRQSLGQGPEFLIYFQGTGAADDSGLPNDRFFAVRPEGSVSTLKIQRTERGDSAVYLCASSLTTSADTQYFGPGTRLTVL.

The genes are TRBV6-5 and TRBJ2-7; 9 positions match TRBD1. Trimming removed 6 bases from V and 6 bases from J; junction bases left unmatched: 9. The germline V gene has CDR1 MNHEY and CDR2 SVGAGI. The CDR3 contains 14 residues. This CDR3 is CASRRWDRATEQYF. The CDR3 bases are TGTGCCAGCAGGAGATGGGACAGGGCCACCGAGCAGTACTTC.

With regard to this clone: The same CDR3 can be traced to other DNA sequences in this sample. The chain is built from TRBV12-3 or TRBV12-4 and TRBJ1-2; D is undetermined. Trimming shortened V by 6 bases and J by 0 bases, and 5 bases separated the two germline ends. This CDR3 is built from 12 residues. The CDR3 is CASSFSNYGYTF. In DNA, the CDR3 is TGTGCCAGCAGCTTCTCTAACTATGGCTACACCTTC.

This clone was seen once. The V call is TRBV30, the J call TRBJ1-5, with D possibly matching TRBD1 (5 bases). Germline V gives CDR1 GTSNPN, CDR2 SVGIG (reference sequence). Trimming took 2 bases from V and 7 from J, leaving 12 bases between them. CDR3 length: 13 amino acids. The CDR3 reads CAWSSQSGQPQHF. DNA of the CDR3: TGTGCCTGGAGTTCCCAATCAGGGCAGCCCCAGCATTTT.

V gene TRBV27 combines with J gene TRBJ1-4; D gene ambiguous. Looked up from germline, CDR1 is MNHEY and CDR2 is SMNVEV (reference sequence). CDR3 length: 14 amino acids. Trimming cost V 8 bases and J 4 bases, with 14 bases left between them. The CDR3 is CASCPGRNNEKLFF. CDR3 sequence (DNA): TGTGCCAGCTGCCCGGGTAGGAATAATGAAAAACTGTTTTTT.

J is TRBJ1-4 and V is TRBV2, with D perhaps TRBD1 (6 bases). V was shortened by 2 bases and J by 2 bases, with 9 bases between the two germline ends. The CDR3 consists of 15 residues. Germline V CDR1 and CDR2: SNHLY, FYNNEI. The CDR3 nucleotides are TGTGCCAGCAGTGAATGGGGGCCGACTAATGAAAAACTGTTTTTT. This encodes CASSEWGPTNEKLFF.

The chain uses TRBV30 and TRBJ1-1; D possibly corresponds to TRBD1 (5 bases). The CDR3 covers 15 residues. Germline loops: CDR1 GTSNPN, CDR2 SVGIG (reference sequence). The germline V and J ends were trimmed by 0 bases and 2 bases, with 13 bases remaining between them. CDR3 region: CAWSVSAGSNTEAFF. In nucleotides, the CDR3 is TGTGCCTGGAGTGTGAGCGCAGGGTCAAACACTGAAGCTTTCTTT.

V usage is TRBV4-2 and J usage is TRBJ1-4, with D perhaps matching TRBD1 (6 bases). The CDR3 contains 16 residues. V lost 0 bases to trimming and J lost 0 bases, with 8 bases between them. CDR1 is LGHNA and CDR2 is YNFKEQ in the germline V gene. The DNA of the CDR3 is TGTGCCAGCAGCCAAGATAGGACAGCAACTAATGAAAAACTGTTTTTT. It codes for CASSQDRTATNEKLFF.

The chain has TRBV5-1 and TRBJ2-7, with 11 bases matching TRBD1. The germline gives CDR1 SGHRS, CDR2 YFSETQ. CDR3 length: 18 residues. The trim removed 5 bases at V and 1 base at J, leaving 14 bases unmatched. The CDR3 nucleotides read TGCGCCAGCAGTTCTCAAGGGACAGGGGGTGGAGGATCCTACGAGCAGTACTTC. Its protein is CASSSQGTGGGGSYEQYF.

The chain is built from TRBV3-1 (or the pseudogene TRBV3-2) and TRBJ2-7; D gene ambiguous. This CDR3 is 15 amino acids long. V lost 1 base, J lost 2 bases, and 12 bases lay in between. Germline V gene sequence: CDR1 LGHDT, CDR2 YNNKEL (reference sequence). In DNA, the CDR3 is TGTGCCAGCAGCCAAGTTGAGACTGGTACCTACGAGCAGTACTTC. Its translation is CASSQVETGTYEQYF.

The chain carries TRBV19 and TRBJ2-3, with a possible D match to TRBD1 (6 bases). Germline CDR1 LNHDA, CDR2 SQIVND (reference sequence). Trimming took off 2 bases at V and 7 bases at J, with 13 bases between the two ends. The CDR3 contains 14 residues. CDR3 amino acids: CASSIFAWDNTQYF. For the CDR3, the DNA is TGTGCCAGTAGTATATTCGCGTGGGACAATACGCAGTATTTT.

In this sample, this clone turned up once. The chain uses TRBV11-2 and TRBJ2-1; TRBD2 agrees at 7 bases. Per the germline V gene, CDR1 is SGHAT and CDR2 is FQNNGV. The CDR3 totals 18 residues. Losses at the gene ends were 5 bases for V and 5 bases for J; bases not matched to a gene: 18. The CDR3 sequence is CASSLLYRPWEGHNEQFF. The CDR3 DNA is TGTGCCAGCAGCCTCCTCTACAGGCCGTGGGAGGGACACAATGAGCAGTTCTTC.

This chain joins TRBV27 and TRBJ1-2; 7 bases are shared with TRBD1. Germline trimming cut 2 bases from V and 5 bases from J; bases unmatched to any gene: 26. Germline CDR1 is MNHEY and CDR2 is SMNVEV (reference sequence). The CDR3 runs to 21 residues. The CDR3 here is CASSLRQPFPGQSIGLYGYTF. The CDR3 DNA sequence: TGTGCCAGCAGTTTACGTCAACCCTTCCCGGGACAGAGTATCGGGTTGTATGGCTACACCTTC.

J is TRBJ2-2 and V is TRBV5-1, with 10 bases that match TRBD2. CDR1 and CDR2 (germline): SGHRS, YFSETQ. Trimming removed 3 bases from V and 0 bases from J; junction bases left unmatched: 8. The CDR3 totals 18 residues. The CDR3 DNA reads as TGCGCCAGCAGCTGGGGAGTAGCGGGGGGCCCGAACACCGGGGAGCTGTTTTTT. It encodes CASSWGVAGGPNTGELFF. Drawing the rest from reference TRBV5-1 and TRBJ2-2, the complete variable domain is KAGVTQTPRYLIKTRGQQVTLSCSPISGHRSVSWYQQTPGQGLQFLFEYFSETQRNKGNFPGRFSGRQFSNSRSEMNVSTLELGDSALYLCASSWGVAGGPNTGELFFGEGSRLTVL.

The chain has TRBV11-2 and TRBJ1-4; unclear D gene. Germline CDR1 SGHAT, CDR2 FQNNGV. This CDR3 is 14 amino acids long. V dropped 4 bases and J dropped 8 bases, with 14 bases sitting between them. The CDR3 reads CASSYGSTGEKLFF. As DNA, the CDR3 is TGTGCCAGCAGCTACGGTTCGACGGGGGAAAAACTGTTTTTT.